Listed below are T cell receptor beta chains from one sample, sequenced in a study of CD8 T cells in ankylosing spondylitis. TCRdb recomputed calls from the 5' RACE reads with MiXCR, one row per CDR3 protein. This table has a few hundred thousand distinct CDR3 sequences, 18% appearing once. Sequencing was performed on blood, either unsorted or a sorted T cell fraction (not recorded which). The source of these receptors is a male donor with ankylosing spondylitis or in good health (not recorded which). Both conserved end residues are part of each CDR3. Each record gives: J gene, V gene, D gene, clone size, CDR3 DNA, CDR3 protein. D genes are given only for firm matches. The listing skips clone size in some rows; elsewhere it reads once, few, many or a size class.

>TRBJ2-7|TRBV28|.|.
TGTGCCAGCAGTTTAGGGGTCGCCCCCGAGCAGTACTTC
CASSLGVAPEQYF
>TRBJ2-3|TRBV4-1|.|.
TGCGCCAGCAGCCAAGATGCGGCAGCTACAGATACGCAGTATTTT
CASSQDAAATDTQYF
>TRBJ2-5|TRBV5-1|.|.
TGCGCCAGCAGCTGGGGGGACAGACCGCAAGAGACCCAGTACTTC
CASSWGDRPQETQYF
>TRBJ2-7|TRBV4-1|TRBD1|many
TGCGCCAGCAGCCAGGGCCCTGGGGGACAGGGACGATACGAGCAGTACTTC
CASSQGPGGQGRYEQYF
>TRBJ2-3|TRBV6-1|.|.
TGTGCCAGCAGCCAGGACAGCACAGATACGCAGTATTTT
CASSQDSTDTQYF
>TRBJ2-1|TRBV15|TRBD1|few
TGTGCCACCAGCAGCGGGACAGCGCTGTACAATGAGCAGTTCTTC
CATSSGTALYNEQFF
>TRBJ2-5|TRBV20-1|.|few
TGCAGTGCTAGTGATAGCGTTTCGGTAGAGACCCAGTACTTC
CSASDSVSVETQYF
>TRBJ1-1|TRBV7-9|.|.
TGTGCCAGCAGCTTAGTGGGGCAATTGAACACTGAAGCTTTCTTT
CASSLVGQLNTEAFF
>TRBJ2-1|TRBV7-9|.|few
TGTGCCAGCAAAAGTGGCGGGGTTCGGCACAATGAGCAGTTCTTC
CASKSGGVRHNEQFF
>TRBJ2-2|TRBV7-9|TRBD1|.
TGTGCCAGCAGCGCGCGACAGGGGGACACCGGGGAGCTGTTTTTT
CASSARQGDTGELFF
>TRBJ1-5|TRBV6-1|.|.
TGTGCCAGCAGTCCTCACAGTAGCAATCAGCCCCAGCATTTT
CASSPHSSNQPQHF
>TRBJ2-7|TRBV12-3/TRBV12-4|TRBD1|few
TGTGCCAGCAGTTCTCCGGGACAGGGAAACCAAGAGCAGTACTTC
CASSSPGQGNQEQYF
>TRBJ2-1|TRBV12-3/TRBV12-4|.|.
TGTGCCAGCGGCCCTGGGTTGGAGCAGTTCTTC
CASGPGLEQFF
>TRBJ2-1|TRBV29-1|.|few
TGCAGCGTTTATGGGGTCATCTCCTACAATGAGCAGTTCTTC
CSVYGVISYNEQFF
>TRBJ2-1|TRBV4-1|TRBD1|.
TGCGCCAGCAGCCCCTTTGACAGGGAGTCCGATGAGCAGTTCTTC
CASSPFDRESDEQFF
>TRBJ1-5|TRBV6-1|.|.
TGTGCCAGCAATCCCGACCGCATCGGAAATCAGCCCCAGCATTTT
CASNPDRIGNQPQHF
>TRBJ2-3|TRBV11-1|.|few
TGTGCCAGCAGCCGCCAGTGGGAAGGGACAGATACGCAGTATTTT
CASSRQWEGTDTQYF
>TRBJ2-5|TRBV10-3|.|many
TGTGCCATCAGTGAAACCCCTGAGACCCAGTACTTC
CAISETPETQYF
>TRBJ2-5|TRBV4-1|.|.
TGCGCCAGCAGCCAATATACCGCCCGGGGTCGGTTGGAGACCCAGTACTTC
CASSQYTARGRLETQYF
>TRBJ1-1|TRBV4-1|.|many
TGCGCCAGCAGCCAAGGCGTGGTATCGACTGAAGCTTTCTTT
CASSQGVVSTEAFF
>TRBJ2-3|TRBV11-1|TRBD2|.
TGTGCCAGCAGGGTCGGATTACTAGCGGATAGAACAACTAGCACAGATACGCAGTATTTT
CASRVGLLADRTTSTDTQYF
>TRBJ2-7|TRBV4-3|.|few
TGCGCCAGCAGCCAAGATTTAGGCAGAAGCTACGAGCAGTACTTC
CASSQDLGRSYEQYF
>TRBJ2-1|TRBV25-1|.|.
TGTGCCAGCGAGATTGGGAATGAGCAGTTCTTC
CASEIGNEQFF
>TRBJ2-7|TRBV9|.|many
TGTGCCAGCAGCGTAGGCCGGGGGGCTCACGAGCAGTACTTC
CASSVGRGAHEQYF
>TRBJ2-7|TRBV20-1|.|few
TGCAGTGCACGACCAGGGTACCCCTACGAGCAGTACTTC
CSARPGYPYEQYF